These T cell receptor beta chains were read from a single sample in a study of blood T cell repertoires in COVID-19. Profiled with immunoSEQ multiplex PCR; TCRdb holds only in-frame clones, not every one. The repertoire includes fewer than 500,000 clones, 81% of them detected once, and around 1% sits in the top ten. The sample consisted of peripheral blood. These receptor sequences come from a human donor with acute or convalescent COVID-19. The donor label of this sample is uncertain. Each CDR3 is given with its conserved first and last residue. A D gene is named only where the DNA matches it firmly. The size field is filled for only some rows; it gives once, few, many or a size class.

D | J | V | size | CDR3 | DNA
. | TRBJ1-1 | TRBV27 | . | CASSFRGRTNTEAFF | TGTGCCAGCAGTTTTCGGGGAAGGACTAACACTGAAGCTTTCTTT
TRBD2 | TRBJ2-5 | TRBV9 | . | CASSVTSGYQETQYF | TGTGCCAGCAGCGTGACTAGCGGATACCAAGAGACCCAGTACTTC
. | TRBJ2-7 | TRBV11-3 | . | CASSLGQGWIYEQYF | TGTGCCAGCAGCTTGGGGCAGGGGTGGATCTACGAACAGTACTTC
TRBD1 | TRBJ1-6 | TRBV19 | once | CASKEGAYYNSPLHF | TGTGCCAGTAAGGAGGGGGCCTACTATAATTCACCCCTCCACTTT
TRBD2 | TRBJ2-7 | TRBV5-6 | once | CASSLGLAVSQQYF | TGTGCCAGCAGCCTAGGACTAGCGGTTTCTCAGCAGTACTTC
. | TRBJ2-7 | TRBV3-1/TRBV3-2 | . | CASSQEGAGSYEQYF | TGTGCCAGCAGCCAAGAGGGGGCGGGCTCCTACGAGCAGTACTTC
. | TRBJ1-1 | TRBV29-1 | . | CSVGGARNTEAFF | TGCAGCGTTGGAGGCGCTAGGAACACTGAAGCTTTCTTT
. | TRBJ1-2 | TRBV19 | . | CASSIGQGGNYGYTF | TGTGCCAGTAGTATCGGCCAGGGAGGTAACTATGGCTACACCTTC
. | TRBJ1-6 | TRBV9 | . | CASSADIAGSPLHF | TGTGCCAGCAGCGCCGACATAGCGGGCTCACCCCTCCACTTT
. | TRBJ1-1 | TRBV4-2 | . | CASSQEGGGGTEAFF | TGTGCCAGCAGCCAAGAAGGCGGGGGAGGGACTGAAGCTTTCTTT
TRBD2 | TRBJ2-3 | TRBV7-8 | . | CASSLAWTSGRGDTQYF | TGTGCCAGCAGCTTAGCATGGACTAGCGGGAGGGGAGATACGCAGTATTTT
. | TRBJ1-3 | TRBV11-2 | . | CASSFPSRSGNTIYF | TGTGCCAGCAGCTTCCCCTCCCGCTCTGGAAACACCATATATTTT
. | TRBJ1-3 | TRBV12-3/TRBV12-4 | few | CAGYRGNTIYF | TGTGCCGGTTACAGGGGAAACACCATATATTTT
TRBD2 | TRBJ2-7 | TRBV27 | . | CASSLGLAGGRYEQYF | TGTGCCAGCAGTTTGGGCCTAGCGGGGGGGCGGTACGAGCAGTACTTC
TRBD1 | TRBJ1-1 | TRBV5-1 | . | CASSRGQGRTEAFF | TGCGCCAGCAGCCGGGGACAGGGGAGAACTGAAGCTTTCTTT
TRBD1 | TRBJ1-1 | TRBV18 | . | CASSREQGPGLLGAFF | TGTGCCAGCTCACGGGAACAGGGGCCCGGGCTCCTTGGGGCTTTCTTT
TRBD1 | TRBJ1-6 | TRBV7-9 | . | CASSPPPRQGSSYNSPLHF | TGTGCCAGCAGCCCACCCCCCCGACAGGGGAGCTCCTATAATTCACCCCTCCACTTT
. | TRBJ2-6 | TRBV28 | . | CASSSPQGALSGANVLTF | TGTGCCAGCAGTTCCCCCCAGGGCGCACTCTCTGGGGCCAACGTCCTGACTTTC
TRBD1 | TRBJ1-1 | TRBV2 | . | CASRPQGLMNTEAFF | TGTGCCAGCAGACCACAGGGGCTTATGAACACTGAAGCTTTCTTT
. | TRBJ1-1 | TRBV5-4 | . | CATFSSSVTGTEAFF | TGTGCCACCTTTTCGTCATCGGTCACGGGCACTGAAGCTTTCTTT
. | TRBJ2-5 | TRBV3-1/TRBV3-2 | . | CASSQVRGGTQYF | TGTGCCAGCAGCCAAGTTCGAGGGGGGACCCAGTACTTC
TRBD1 | TRBJ1-2 | TRBV7-9 | . | CASSLAGYGTVNYGYTF | TGTGCCAGCAGCTTAGCGGGATATGGGACAGTCAACTATGGCTACACCTTC